Following are 7 T cell receptor beta chains from one sample sequenced in a study of CD8 T cells in Susac syndrome. cDNA came from about 0.51 to 1 ug RNA primed by random hexamers. TCRdb reprocessed the immunoSEQ multiplex PCR reads via MiXCR and lists one record per CDR3 protein. The sample lists around 200,000 distinct CDR3 sequences, around 95% occurring once. Sequencing used CD4+ T cells from PBMCs. These receptors all stem from a human donor with multiple sclerosis.

The chain employs TRBV7-8 and TRBJ2-7, with TRBD1 matching over 9 bases. After removal of 1 base from V and 2 bases from J, the junction contained 6 bases not matched to a gene. The CDR3 runs 16 residues. Per germline, CDR1 SGHVS and CDR2 FQNEAQ. CDR3 in DNA: TGTGCCAGCAGCTTAGGAGACAGGGGGACCCCCTACGAGCAGTACTTC. Translation: CASSLGDRGTPYEQYF. Together with reference TRBV7-8 and TRBJ2-7, the CDR3 gives the full variable domain: GAGVSQSPRYKVAKRGQDVALRCDPISGHVSLFWYQQALGQGPEFLTYFQNEAQLDKSGLPSDRFFAERPEGSVSTLKIQRTQQEDSAVYLCASSLGDRGTPYEQYFGPGTRLTVT.

The genes are TRBV12-3 or TRBV12-4 and TRBJ2-7, with 12 bases lining up with TRBD1. The CDR3 length is 15 residues. Unmatched junction bases numbered 2, after V lost 1 base and J lost 4 bases. CDR3 sequence reads: CASSLGGQGAYEQYF. CDR3 nucleotide sequence: TGTGCCAGCAGTTTAGGGGGACAGGGGGCATACGAGCAGTACTTC.

This sequence joins TRBV5-1 and TRBJ1-4; perhaps TRBD1 as D (5 bases). Trimming left V 1 base short and J 7 bases short, with 11 bases between. The CDR3 runs 14 residues. Germline CDR1 SGHRS, CDR2 YFSETQ. The CDR3 sequence is CASSLHQGGEKLFF. CDR3 in DNA: TGCGCCAGCAGCTTGCACCAGGGTGGTGAAAAACTGTTTTTT.

The V call is TRBV9, the J call TRBJ2-3, with D uncertain. Germline V gene lookup returns CDR1 SGDLS and CDR2 YYNGEE. V dropped 4 bases and J dropped 1 base, with 10 bases sitting between them. The CDR3 length is 14 residues. Written as DNA, the CDR3 is TGTGCCAGCAGCCCCCCCGCGGGCACAGATACGCAGTATTTT. This gives the protein CASSPPAGTDTQYF.

The rearrangement joins TRBV3-1 to TRBJ1-1, with 9 bases fitting TRBD1. Looked up from germline, CDR1 is LGHDT and CDR2 is YNNKEL (reference sequence). This CDR3 has 16 residues. The trim removed 0 bases at V and 3 bases at J, leaving 5 bases unmatched. Written as DNA, the CDR3 is TGTGCCAGCAGCCAAGATAGGGGACAGGGCTACACTGAAGCTTTCTTT. Protein product: CASSQDRGQGYTEAFF.

The chain has TRBV3-1 and TRBJ1-6, with TRBD1 matching 7 bases. V lost 8 bases to trimming and J lost 9 bases; unmatched junction nucleotides: 10. From germline, CDR1 is LGHDT and CDR2 YNNKEL (reference sequence). This CDR3 is 14 amino acids long. The CDR3 protein is CASREQGTGSPLHF. The CDR3, as DNA: TGTGCCAGCCGTGAACAGGGGACTGGTTCACCCCTCCACTTT.

The V call is TRBV13, the J call TRBJ1-1, with TRBD1 matching over 7 bases. This CDR3 comprises 15 residues. CDR1 is PRHDT, CDR2 FYEKMQ, per germline (reference sequence). Trimming took 5 bases from V and 0 from J; bases not matched to a gene: 6. CDR3 bases: TGTGCCAGCAGCACCTCAGGGGGGCTGAACACTGAAGCTTTCTTT. Protein product: CASSTSGGLNTEAFF.